These 8 T cell receptor beta chains share one sample of origin, sequenced in a study of vaccination effects on CD4 cells after COVID-19 (dated by TCRdb to between 2021 and 2024). Libraries came from the immunoSEQ multiplex PCR assay. TCRdb obtained this table from immuneACCESS and retained in-frame rearrangements with V and J assigned. These tables miss some clones; where compared with another copy, unresolved V genes account for less than half of the shortfall, and the remainder is unexplained. This sample comprises tens of thousands of clones, 70% to 85% of them detected only once. The ten largest clones add up to about 1.6% of the sample. To identify antigen-specific CD4+ T cell clonotypes by their expansion, the ViraFEST assay first stimulated PBMC with viral peptide pools and then applied TCR sequencing. After 10 to 11 days of culture, CD4+ T cells were isolated with the EasySep CD4+ T cell isolation kit. Each participant received two doses of an mRNA SARS-CoV-2 vaccine, either BNT162b2 or mRNA-1273.

Their recognized antigens are unknown. Here the sequenced sample was CD4+ T cells from PBMCs cultured with HCoV-229E spike peptides, taken after COVID-19 vaccination. Taken with the paper, the label for cell subset or site translates to: HCoV-229E spike overlapping peptide pool stimulation. Receptor source: a human donor who received a COVID-19 vaccine.

This chain links TRBV28 with TRBJ2-7, with unresolved D. The CDR3 has 15 residues. Trimming stripped 4 bases from V and 2 bases from J, with 15 bases between. Germline V lookup: CDR1 MDHEN, CDR2 SYDVKM. CDR3 nucleotide sequence: TGTGCCAGCAGTTCATTGCCCGATCCCACCTACGAGCAGTACGTC. Protein product: CASSSLPDPTYEQYV.

This chain joins TRBV5-1 and TRBJ1-4; possibly TRBD1 for D (5 bases). V was clipped by 0 bases and J by 7 bases, with 10 bases between them. CDR1 is SGHRS, CDR2 YFSETQ, per germline. The CDR3 has 14 amino acids. This CDR3 reads CASSLEGLIEKLFF. CDR3 nucleotides: TGCGCCAGCAGCTTGGAGGGGCTCATTGAAAAACTGTTTTTT.

The V and J genes are TRBV24-1 and TRBJ2-3, with a possible D match to TRBD1 (6 bases). Germline V gene lookup returns CDR1 KGHDR and CDR2 SFDVKD. The CDR3 totals 14 residues. Between the trimmed V and J ends, which lost 4 bases and 4 bases, there was a span of 11 bases. For the CDR3, the DNA is TGTGCCACCAGTGACCCGACAGGTCCAGATACGCAGTATTTT. This encodes CATSDPTGPDTQYF.

V is TRBV28 and J is TRBJ2-3; the D is unclear. Germline CDR1 MDHEN, CDR2 SYDVKM. This CDR3 has 19 amino acids. V lost 4 bases and J lost 2, with 25 bases in between. CDR3 sequence: CASSYWVGLPATNTDTQYF. The CDR3 region has the DNA TGTGCCAGCAGTTATTGGGTCGGGTTGCCCGCTACCAACACAGATACGCAGTATTTT. The full variable domain, in which reference TRBV28 and TRBJ2-3 provide the parts outside the CDR3, is DVKVTQSSRYLVKRTGEKVFLECVQDMDHENMFWYRQDPGLGLRLIYFSYDVKMKEKGDIPEGYSVSREKKERFSLILESASTNQTSMYLCASSYWVGLPATNTDTQYFGPGTRLTVL.

The chain joins TRBV12-2 to TRBJ1-6; the table's D gene call, TRBD1, was not cross checked with the DNA. TRBV12-2 corresponds to a pseudogene. This CDR3 is 16 amino acids long. CDR3 nucleotide sequence: TGTGCAAGTCGCTTAGCTTGGGACAGGGGTAATTCACCCCTCCACTTT. Protein sequence: CASRLAWDRGNSPLHF.

This chain uses TRBV7-2 with TRBJ2-7, with 7 bases lining up with TRBD1. The CDR3 loop spans 13 amino acids. Germline V gives CDR1 SGHTA, CDR2 FQGNSA. Losses at the gene ends were 5 bases for V and 5 bases for J; bases not matched to a gene: 6. CDR3: CASSAMTGNEQYV. The DNA for the CDR3 is TGTGCCAGCAGCGCCATGACAGGGAACGAGCAGTACGTC.

V and J are TRBV6-2 or TRBV6-3 and TRBJ1-5, with D uncertain. The CDR3 covers 15 residues. The germline V gene has CDR1 MNHEY and CDR2 SVGEGT. V lost 0 bases, J lost 4 bases, and 10 bases lay in between. This chain's CDR3 is CASSYSRAVNQPQHF. The CDR3 DNA follows: TGTGCCAGCAGTTACTCGAGGGCAGTAAATCAGCCCCAGCATTTT.

V usage is TRBV6-5 and J usage is TRBJ1-1, with D tentatively TRBD1 (5 bases). This CDR3 contains 15 residues. V lost 7 bases, J lost 0 bases, and 15 bases lay in between. Germline V gene lookup returns CDR1 MNHEY and CDR2 SVGAGI. As DNA, the CDR3 is TGTGCCAGCACCGTAGAAGGGACTCTGAACACTGAAGCTTTCTTT. Translating it yields CASTVEGTLNTEAFF.